The 14 T cell receptor beta chains in this list originate from one sample, sequenced in a study of shared clonotypes between healthy human individuals. Generated by immunoSEQ multiplex PCR, the TCRdb table keeps only in-frame clones and is missing some. The data show 2 million or so clones, 85% to 95% seen once. The specimen was naive CD4+ T cells sorted from blood. Subset here: CD45RA+ positively selected. These receptors originate from a man younger than 35 in good health.

V gene TRBV19 combines with J gene TRBJ1-6; perhaps TRBD1 as D (5 bases). The CDR3 runs 18 residues. Germline CDR1 reads LNHDA; CDR2 reads SQIVND (reference sequence). V lost 1 base and J lost 5, with 18 bases in between. DNA of the CDR3: TGTGCCAGTAGTATAGGATTTGGGGGTTCCAGGGATAATTCACCCCTCCACTTT. Its protein product is CASSIGFGGSRDNSPLHF.

The chain recombines TRBV10-3 with TRBJ2-3; 9 bases align to TRBD1. CDR1 is ENHRY, CDR2 SYGVKD, per germline. With 4 bases clipped from V and 4 bases from J, the junction kept 6 bases outside the gene matches. This CDR3 comprises 15 residues. CDR3 bases: TGTGCCATCAGTGGACAGGGGGTCGGGGCAGATACGCAGTATTTT. It encodes CAISGQGVGADTQYF.

J is TRBJ2-3 and V is TRBV7-9; unclear D gene. The CDR3 runs to 14 residues. Germline CDR1 is SEHNR and CDR2 is FQNEAQ (reference sequence). V shed 5 bases and J shed 4 bases, with 13 bases lying between them. The CDR3 sequence is CASSPVRGADTQYF. In DNA, the CDR3 is TGTGCCAGCAGCCCGGTGAGAGGAGCAGATACGCAGTATTTT.

The chain joins TRBV6-1 to TRBJ2-2; 11 bases are a match to TRBD1. There are 15 residues in the CDR3. V lost 6 bases and J lost 7; bases outside the gene matches: 7. In germline, CDR1 is MNHNS, CDR2 SASEGT. CDR3 residues: CASSWTGGWGGELFF. The CDR3 nucleotides read TGTGCCAGCAGCTGGACAGGGGGCTGGGGCGGGGAGCTGTTTTTT.

The chain recombines TRBV9 with TRBJ2-2; D call uncertain. The CDR3 contains 12 residues. Trimming removed 6 bases at V and 6 bases at J, with 9 bases between. The V gene's germline CDR1 is SGDLS and CDR2 YYNGEE. The CDR3 nucleotides are TGTGCCAGCAACAACCTCCCCGGGGAGCTGTTTTTT. It translates to CASNNLPGELFF.

The genes are TRBV11-3 and TRBJ1-1; D perhaps matches TRBD1 (5 bases). CDR1 and CDR2 (germline): SGHNT, YENEEA. Trimming cost V 5 bases and J 4 bases, with 14 bases left between them. The CDR3 consists of 14 residues. The CDR3 DNA reads as TGTGCCAGCAGCACTCAGGGCGTGGGCACTGAAGCTTTCTTT. Its translation: CASSTQGVGTEAFF.

The gene calls are TRBV28 and TRBJ2-1, with unresolved D. The germline V gene encodes CDR1 MDHEN and CDR2 SYDVKM. V lost 4 bases and J 11 bases, leaving 9 bases between the germline ends. The CDR3 contains 11 residues. The CDR3 region has the DNA TGTGCCAGCAGTTCAGGACCGAAGCAGTTCTTC. It yields the protein CASSSGPKQFF.

Comment on this clone: The same CDR3 can be traced to other DNA sequences in this sample. This chain uses TRBV20-1 with TRBJ1-1, with no clear D. CDR3 length: 11 residues. Trimming removed 6 bases at V and 5 bases at J, with 10 bases between. The germline CDR1 and CDR2 sequences are DFQATT and SNEGSKA (reference sequence). CDR3 amino acids: CSAIRGTEAFF. In DNA form, the CDR3 reads TGCAGTGCCATCCGGGGAACTGAAGCTTTCTTT.

The chain carries TRBV11-2 and TRBJ2-7; TRBD1 agrees at 8 bases. The CDR3 extends over 15 amino acids. After removal of 1 base from V and 2 bases from J, the junction contained 4 bases not matched to a gene. The V gene's germline CDR1 is SGHAT and CDR2 FQNNGV. The CDR3: CASSLAAGGPYEQYF. CDR3 bases: TGTGCCAGCAGCTTAGCGGCAGGGGGCCCCTACGAGCAGTACTTC.

The chain recombines TRBV13 with TRBJ2-7, with D unresolved. Germline V lookup: CDR1 PRHDT, CDR2 FYEKMQ (reference sequence). Between the trimmed V and J ends, which lost 1 base and 11 bases, there was a span of 12 bases. CDR3 length: 12 amino acids. As DNA, the CDR3 is TGTGCCAGCAGCTTAGAATCCGATACTGAGTACTTC. It specifies CASSLESDTEYF.

The V gene is TRBV19, the J gene TRBJ1-1; D might be TRBD1 (6 bases). Germline V CDR1 and CDR2: LNHDA, SQIVND (reference sequence). The CDR3 has 15 amino acids. Trimming took 0 bases from V and 4 from J, leaving 12 bases between them. CDR3 nucleotide sequence: TGTGCCAGTAGTATAGATCAGGGGCTGAGCACTGAAGCTTTCTTT. This gives the protein CASSIDQGLSTEAFF. Full variable domain (missing parts from reference TRBV19 and TRBJ1-1): DGGITQSPKYLFRKEGQNVTLSCEQNLNHDAMYWYRQDPGQGLRLIYYSQIVNDFQKGDIAEGYSVSREKKESFPLTVTSAQKNPTAFYLCASSIDQGLSTEAFFGQGTRLTVV.

The rearrangement joins TRBV6-4 to TRBJ1-4, with 10 bases fitting TRBD1. CDR3 length: 13 residues. Per the germline V gene, CDR1 is MRHNA and CDR2 is SNTAGT. V was pared by 10 bases and J by 5 bases, with 4 bases of the junction left unmatched. The CDR3 region is CANPGQGNEKLFF. The CDR3 nucleotides read TGTGCCAATCCGGGACAGGGGAATGAAAAACTGTTTTTT.

The J gene is TRBJ1-5, the V gene TRBV6-6; possible D gene TRBD1, 5 bases. The germline V and J ends were trimmed by 1 base and 4 bases, with 8 bases remaining between them. The CDR3 covers 14 residues. Germline V gene sequence: CDR1 MNHNY, CDR2 SVGAGI (reference sequence). CDR3 nucleotide sequence: TGTGCCAGCAGTTACTGGGGACCAAATCAGCCCCAGCATTTT. Translating gives CASSYWGPNQPQHF.

The chain combines TRBV6-6 with TRBJ1-3; no clear D. V was cut by 2 bases and J by 3 bases, with 5 bases left in between. The CDR3 length is 13 residues. Germline CDR1 is MNHNY and CDR2 is SVGAGI (reference sequence). The CDR3 reads CASSYRVGNTIYF. CDR3 nucleotides: TGTGCCAGCAGTTACAGGGTTGGAAACACCATATATTTT.